Here is one T cell receptor (beta chain) with its context. The PCR used 60 Vbeta and 13 Jbeta primers. As handled by the study authors: A later analysis tallied tens of millions of unique TCR beta chains, 9.5 million to 14 million of them shared. Assay: immunoSEQ multiplex PCR; the TCRdb copy retains only in-frame clones and omits some. That table furnishes V, J and clone size, whereas the DNA furnished D and trimming. Its listing shows roughly 50,000 clones. This sample is drawn from a study of cytomegalovirus exposure and HLA in healthy donors. Per germline, CDR1 SNHLY and CDR2 FYNNEI. This CDR3 is built from 14 residues. V was pared by 7 bases and J by 5 bases, with 17 bases between.

V usage is TRBV2 and J usage is TRBJ1-2; the D gene is possibly TRBD1 (5 bases). This TCR came from a man aged 40-50 years in good health and CMV-seropositive. Sequenced input: PBMCs. CDR3 amino acids: CASKSTTDPYGYTF. In DNA, the CDR3 is TGTGCCAGCAAGAGTACGACAGATCCTTATGGCTACACCTTC.